The 4 T cell receptor beta chains reported below all come from one sample, sequenced in a study of cytomegalovirus exposure and HLA in healthy donors. The PCR employed 60 Vbeta primers together with 13 Jbeta primers. Method: immunoSEQ multiplex PCR; TCRdb's copy keeps in-frame clones and lacks some. Among 130,000 or so clones listed, 7% to 9.5% were seen once. The sequenced sample was PBMCs. The receptors shown here come from a woman in her 40s in good health and CMV-seropositive.

This clone was detected a few times. The CDR3 reads CASSRQGPYNEQFF. Here the CDR3 DNA reads TGTGCCAGCAGTCGACAGGGCCCGTACAATGAGCAGTTCTTC. The rearrangement joins TRBV6-5 to TRBJ2-1; 7 bases match TRBD1. V dropped 5 bases and J dropped 4; count of bases not matched to a gene: 5. Germline values: CDR1 MNHEY, CDR2 SVGAGI. This CDR3 comprises 14 residues.

J is TRBJ2-1 and V is TRBV7-6; tentative D call: TRBD1 (6 bases). Germline values: CDR1 SGHVS, CDR2 FNYEAQ. The V end lost 1 base, the J end lost 3 bases, and 10 bases lay between the germline ends. The CDR3 loop spans 15 amino acids. The chain's CDR3 is CASSLVPGVYNEQFF. DNA of the CDR3: TGTGCCAGCAGCTTAGTGCCAGGGGTCTACAATGAGCAGTTCTTC.

In its sample, this clone was seen a few times. This chain joins TRBV5-1 and TRBJ1-4, with a tentative D call TRBD1 (6 bases). V lost 4 bases and J 4 bases, leaving 8 bases between the germline ends. The V gene's germline CDR1 is SGHRS and CDR2 YFSETQ. This CDR3 spans 13 amino acids. CDR3 sequence: CASSEDSNEKLFF. The CDR3, as DNA: TGCGCCAGCAGCGAGGACAGTAATGAAAAACTGTTTTTT.

This clone came up a few times. The chain recombines TRBV12-5 with TRBJ2-7; a possible D gene is TRBD2 (7 bases). Germline V gives CDR1 LGHNT, CDR2 FRNRAP. V lost 7 bases and J 2 bases, leaving 9 bases between the germline ends. The CDR3 totals 12 residues. This chain's CDR3 is CASEGGPYEQYF. CDR3 DNA: TGTGCTAGTGAGGGGGGGCCCTACGAGCAGTACTTC.